This is a list of T cell receptor beta chains from one sample in a study of cytomegalovirus exposure and HLA in healthy donors. Data came from immunoSEQ multiplex PCR; TCRdb stores just in-frame clones and leaves some out. The table has some 180,000 clones, approximately 90% seen once; the top ten hold around 0.99%. Material for sequencing was PBMCs. These receptor sequences come from a boy aged 2 to 10 in good health and CMV-seronegative. Both conserved end residues are part of each CDR3. The D gene is left open where the match is weak.

TRBV14	TRBJ1-4	NA	CASRRSIATNEKLFF	TGTGCCAGCAGGCGATCAATTGCAACTAATGAAAAACTGTTTTTT
TRBV14	TRBJ2-5	NA	CASSKDYPLPETQYF	TGTGCCAGCAGTAAGGACTACCCCCTACCGGAGACCCAGTACTTC
TRBV20-1	TRBJ1-1	NA	CSAKVQPEAFF	TGCAGTGCTAAAGTACAGCCCGAAGCTTTCTTT
TRBV7-9	TRBJ2-5	NA	CASSLGGEETQYF	TGTGCCAGCAGCTTAGGGGGCGAGGAGACCCAGTACTTC
TRBV30	TRBJ2-7	NA	CAWSFAGPDEQYF	TGTGCCTGGAGTTTCGCAGGTCCCGACGAGCAGTACTTC
TRBV28	TRBJ2-7	TRBD1	CASRGGTGGLDEQYF	TGTGCCAGCAGAGGTGGGACAGGGGGCTTGGACGAGCAGTACTTC
TRBV30	TRBJ1-2	NA	CAWSLQGTYGYTF	TGTGCCTGGAGCCTACAGGGCACTTATGGCTACACCTTC
TRBV9	TRBJ1-3	NA	CASSVEPSGNTIYF	TGTGCCAGCAGCGTAGAGCCCTCGGGAAACACCATATATTTT
TRBV28	TRBJ1-5	NA	CASSPNEGGSYSNQPQHF	TGTGCCAGCAGTCCCAACGAGGGTGGATCTTATAGCAATCAGCCCCAGCATTTT
TRBV5-1	TRBJ2-3	TRBD2	CASSSGTSELTDTQYF	TGCGCCAGCAGCTCTGGGACTAGCGAGCTCACAGATACGCAGTATTTT
TRBV28	TRBJ2-3	NA	CASGRETDTQYF	TGTGCCAGCGGCAGGGAAACAGATACGCAGTATTTT
TRBV11-1	TRBJ2-3	TRBD2	CASSLGLAGDLDTQYF	TGTGCCAGCAGCTTAGGACTAGCGGGAGATCTAGATACGCAGTATTTT
TRBV18	TRBJ2-7	TRBD2	CASRMGRGRSSYEQYF	TGTGCCAGCAGGATGGGGAGGGGCCGCTCGTCATACGAGCAGTACTTC
TRBV5-1	TRBJ2-1	NA	CASSLRQNEQFF	TGCGCCAGCAGCTTAAGACAGAATGAGCAGTTCTTC
TRBV21-1	TRBJ2-1	NA	CASSKGRLRRGSSYNEQFF	TGTGCCAGCAGCAAAGGTAGACTGCGGCGGGGGAGCTCCTACAATGAGCAGTTCTTC
TRBV30	TRBJ2-2	NA	CAWSDVRAGELFF	TGTGCCTGGAGTGACGTTCGGGCCGGGGAGCTGTTTTTT
TRBV27	TRBJ1-3	NA	CASTHHKGDGNTIYF	TGTGCCAGCACACATCACAAGGGGGATGGAAACACCATATATTTT
TRBV9	TRBJ2-3	TRBD2	CASSVTSAGGPDTQYF	TGTGCCAGCAGCGTAACCTCAGCGGGAGGACCAGATACGCAGTATTTT